The TCR beta chain under discussion was sequenced for a study of blood T cells in healthy people across ages. The CDR3 loop spans 15 amino acids. Germline V gene sequence: CDR1 SEHNR, CDR2 FQNEAQ (reference sequence). This clonotype was recorded at least ten times. At one of its ends the junction is not consistent with the germline gene, which may arise from a read error. The authors ran a second PCR of about 7 to 11 cycles using a sample-barcoded 5' primer and a J-beta primer mix. Via MiXCR, TCRdb re-called the 5' RACE reads, giving one row per CDR3 protein. The profile covers 1.5 million to 2 million distinct CDR3 sequences, with approximately 28% appearing a single time and 6.5% to 8.5% taken by the ten largest.

Sequencing was performed on blood. The receptor's source is a woman aged 25 to 39 in good health. The rearrangement uses TRBV7-9 and TRBJ2-1, with a tentative D call TRBD2 (5 bases). The DNA for the CDR3 is TGCGCCAGCAGCCAAAGCGGCAGCTCCTACAATGAGCAGTTCTTC. Translation: CASSQSGSSYNEQFF.